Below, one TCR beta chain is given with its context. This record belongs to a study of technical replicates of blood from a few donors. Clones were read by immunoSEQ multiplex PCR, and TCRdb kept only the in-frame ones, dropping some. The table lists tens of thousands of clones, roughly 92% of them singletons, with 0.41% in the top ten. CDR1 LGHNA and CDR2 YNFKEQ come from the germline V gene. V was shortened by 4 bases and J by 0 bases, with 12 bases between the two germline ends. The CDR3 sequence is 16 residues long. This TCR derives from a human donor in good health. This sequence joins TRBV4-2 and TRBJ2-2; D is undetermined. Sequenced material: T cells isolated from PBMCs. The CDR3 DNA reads TGTGCCAGCAGCCTGGTAGCTGGAACGAACACCGGGGAGCTGTTTTTT. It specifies CASSLVAGTNTGELFF.